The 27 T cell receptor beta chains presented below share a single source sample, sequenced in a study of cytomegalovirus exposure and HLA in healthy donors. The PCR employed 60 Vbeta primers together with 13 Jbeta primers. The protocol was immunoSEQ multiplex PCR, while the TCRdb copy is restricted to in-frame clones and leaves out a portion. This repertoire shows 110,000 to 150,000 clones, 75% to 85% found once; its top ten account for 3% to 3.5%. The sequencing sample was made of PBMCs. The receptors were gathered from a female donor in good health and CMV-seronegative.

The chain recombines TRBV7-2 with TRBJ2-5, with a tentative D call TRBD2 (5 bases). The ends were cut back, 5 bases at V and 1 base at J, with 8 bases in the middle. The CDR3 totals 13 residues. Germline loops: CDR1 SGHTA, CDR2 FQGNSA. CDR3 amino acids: CASSLGSQETQYF. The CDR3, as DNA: TGTGCCAGCAGCCTGGGGAGCCAAGAGACCCAGTACTTC.

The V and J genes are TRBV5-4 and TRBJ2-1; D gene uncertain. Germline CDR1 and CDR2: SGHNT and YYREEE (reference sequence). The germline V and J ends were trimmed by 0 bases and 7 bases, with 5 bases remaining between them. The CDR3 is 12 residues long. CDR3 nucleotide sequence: TGTGCCAGCAGCTTGGCCTTGAATGAGCAGTTCTTC. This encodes CASSLALNEQFF. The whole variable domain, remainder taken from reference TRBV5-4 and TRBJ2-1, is ETGVTQSPTHLIKTRGQQVTLRCSSQSGHNTVSWYQQALGQGPQFIFQYYREEENGRGNFPPRFSGLQFPNYSSELNVNALELDDSALYLCASSLALNEQFFGPGTRLTVL.

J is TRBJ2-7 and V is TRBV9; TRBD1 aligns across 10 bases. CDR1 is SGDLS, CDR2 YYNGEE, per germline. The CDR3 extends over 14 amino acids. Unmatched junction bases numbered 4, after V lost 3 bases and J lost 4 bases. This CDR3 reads CASSGGGQGYEQYF. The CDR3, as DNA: TGTGCCAGCAGCGGGGGGGGACAGGGGTACGAGCAGTACTTC.

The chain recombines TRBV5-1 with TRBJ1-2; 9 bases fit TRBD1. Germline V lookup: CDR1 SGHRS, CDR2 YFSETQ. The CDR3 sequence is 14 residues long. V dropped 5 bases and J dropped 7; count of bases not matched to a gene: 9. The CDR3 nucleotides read TGCGCCAGCAGACCGGGACAGGGTGAGGGTGGCTACACCTTC. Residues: CASRPGQGEGGYTF.

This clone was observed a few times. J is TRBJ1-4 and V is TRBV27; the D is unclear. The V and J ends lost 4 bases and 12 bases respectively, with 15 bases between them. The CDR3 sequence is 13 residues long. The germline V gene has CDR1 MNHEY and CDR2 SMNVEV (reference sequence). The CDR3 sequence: CASSSLRTGELFF. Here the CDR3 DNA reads TGTGCCAGCAGTTCCCTACGGACCGGGGAACTGTTTTTT.

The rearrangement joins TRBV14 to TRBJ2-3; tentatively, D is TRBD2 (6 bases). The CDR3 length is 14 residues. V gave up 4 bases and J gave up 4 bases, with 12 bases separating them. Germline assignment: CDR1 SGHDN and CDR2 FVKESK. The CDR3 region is CASSRLTSSDTQYF. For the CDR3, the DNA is TGTGCCAGCAGCCGCCTGACTAGTTCAGATACGCAGTATTTT.

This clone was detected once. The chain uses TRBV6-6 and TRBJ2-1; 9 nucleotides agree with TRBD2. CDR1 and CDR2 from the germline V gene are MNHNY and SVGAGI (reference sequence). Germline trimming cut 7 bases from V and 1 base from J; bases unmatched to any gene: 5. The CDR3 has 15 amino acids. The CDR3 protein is CASNRGGGSYNEQFF. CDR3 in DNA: TGTGCCAGCAACCGCGGGGGGGGATCCTACAATGAGCAGTTCTTC.

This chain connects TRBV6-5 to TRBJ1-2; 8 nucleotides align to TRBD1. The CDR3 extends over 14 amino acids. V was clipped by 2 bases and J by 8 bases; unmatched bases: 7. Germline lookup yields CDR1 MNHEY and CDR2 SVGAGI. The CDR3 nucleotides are TGTGCCAGCAGTTACGGGCAGGGGGCGAAGGGCTACACCTTC. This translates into CASSYGQGAKGYTF.

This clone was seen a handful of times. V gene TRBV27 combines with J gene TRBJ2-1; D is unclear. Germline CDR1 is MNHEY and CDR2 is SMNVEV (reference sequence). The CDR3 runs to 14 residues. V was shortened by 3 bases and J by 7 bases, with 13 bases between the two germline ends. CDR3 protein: CASSFRVSTNEQFF. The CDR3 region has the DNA TGTGCCAGCAGTTTTCGGGTGTCTACGAATGAGCAGTTCTTC.

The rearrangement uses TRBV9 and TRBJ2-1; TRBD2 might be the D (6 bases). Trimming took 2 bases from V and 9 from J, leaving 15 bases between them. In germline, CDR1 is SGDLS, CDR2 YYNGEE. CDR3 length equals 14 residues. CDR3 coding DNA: TGTGCCAGCAGCGTCGGAGGGAGGTATGGTGAGCAGTTCTTC. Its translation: CASSVGGRYGEQFF.

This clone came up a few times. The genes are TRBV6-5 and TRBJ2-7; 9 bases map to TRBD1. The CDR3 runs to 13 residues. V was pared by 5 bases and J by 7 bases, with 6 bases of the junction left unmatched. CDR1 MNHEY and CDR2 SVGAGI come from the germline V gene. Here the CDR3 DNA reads TGTGCCAGCAGTCGACAGGGGGGAGGAGAGCAGTACTTC. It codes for CASSRQGGGEQYF.

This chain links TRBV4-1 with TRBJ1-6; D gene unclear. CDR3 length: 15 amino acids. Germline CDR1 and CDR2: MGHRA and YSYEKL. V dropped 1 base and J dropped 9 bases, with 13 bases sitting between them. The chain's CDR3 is CASSQVIPRFSPLHF. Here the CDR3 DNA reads TGCGCCAGCAGCCAAGTTATACCCAGGTTTTCACCCCTCCACTTT.

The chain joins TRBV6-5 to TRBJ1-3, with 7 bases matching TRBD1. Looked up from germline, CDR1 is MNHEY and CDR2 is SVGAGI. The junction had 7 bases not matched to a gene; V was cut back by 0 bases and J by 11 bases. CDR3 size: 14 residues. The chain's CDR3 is CASSYSGQTPSIYF. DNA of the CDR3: TGTGCCAGCAGTTACTCGGGACAGACACCTTCCATATATTTT.

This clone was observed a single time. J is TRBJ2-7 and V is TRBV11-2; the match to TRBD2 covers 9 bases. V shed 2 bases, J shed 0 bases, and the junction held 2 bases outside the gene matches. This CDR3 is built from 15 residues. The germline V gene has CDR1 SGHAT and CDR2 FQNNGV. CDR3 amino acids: CASSLLAGNSYEQYF. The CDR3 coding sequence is TGTGCCAGCAGCTTACTAGCGGGGAACTCCTACGAGCAGTACTTC.

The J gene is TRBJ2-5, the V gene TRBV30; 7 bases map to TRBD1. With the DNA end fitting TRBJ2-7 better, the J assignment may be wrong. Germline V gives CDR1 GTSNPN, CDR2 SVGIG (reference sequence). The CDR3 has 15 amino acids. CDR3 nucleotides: TGTGCCTGGAGTTGGAAGGGGGCCCCGTCCTACGAGCAGTACTTC. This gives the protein CAWSWKGAPSYEQYF.

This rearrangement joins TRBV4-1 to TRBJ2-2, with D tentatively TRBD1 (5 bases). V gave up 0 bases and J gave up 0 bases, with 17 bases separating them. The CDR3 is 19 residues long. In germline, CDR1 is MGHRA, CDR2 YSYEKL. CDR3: CASSQDSLERRANTGELFF. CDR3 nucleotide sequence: TGCGCCAGCAGCCAAGATAGTTTGGAGCGCAGGGCGAACACCGGGGAGCTGTTTTTT.

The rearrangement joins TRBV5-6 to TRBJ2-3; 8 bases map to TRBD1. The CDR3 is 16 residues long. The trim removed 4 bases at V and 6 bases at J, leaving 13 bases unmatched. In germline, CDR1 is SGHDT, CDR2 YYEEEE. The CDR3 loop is CASSPRTGRGVDTQYF. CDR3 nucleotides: TGTGCCAGCAGCCCACGGACAGGGCGAGGGGTGGATACGCAGTATTTT.

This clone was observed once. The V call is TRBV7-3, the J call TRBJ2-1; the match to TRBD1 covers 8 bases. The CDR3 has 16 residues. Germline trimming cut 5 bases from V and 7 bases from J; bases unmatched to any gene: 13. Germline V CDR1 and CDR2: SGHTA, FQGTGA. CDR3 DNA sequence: TGTGCCAGCAGCCTATCCCGCGCAGGGGGCGTGAATGAGCAGTTCTTC. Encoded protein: CASSLSRAGGVNEQFF.

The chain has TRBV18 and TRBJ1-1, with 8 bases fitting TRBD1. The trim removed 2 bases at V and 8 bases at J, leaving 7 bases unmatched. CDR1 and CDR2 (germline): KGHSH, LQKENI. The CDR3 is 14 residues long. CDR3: CASSPSQGAGEAFF. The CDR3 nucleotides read TGTGCCAGCTCACCATCCCAGGGGGCCGGAGAAGCTTTCTTT.

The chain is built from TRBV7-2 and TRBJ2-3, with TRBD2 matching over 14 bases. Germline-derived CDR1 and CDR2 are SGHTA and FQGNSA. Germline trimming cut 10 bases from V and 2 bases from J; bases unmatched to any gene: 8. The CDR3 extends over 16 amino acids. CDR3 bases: TGTGCCATCGGGACTAGCGGGAGTAAAGTCACAGATACGCAGTATTTT. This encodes CAIGTSGSKVTDTQYF.

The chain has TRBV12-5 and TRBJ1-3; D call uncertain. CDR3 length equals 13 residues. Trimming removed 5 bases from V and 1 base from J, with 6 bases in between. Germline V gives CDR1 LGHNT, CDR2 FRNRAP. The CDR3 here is CASGPRSGNTIYF. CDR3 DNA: TGTGCTAGTGGTCCCAGATCTGGAAACACCATATATTTT.

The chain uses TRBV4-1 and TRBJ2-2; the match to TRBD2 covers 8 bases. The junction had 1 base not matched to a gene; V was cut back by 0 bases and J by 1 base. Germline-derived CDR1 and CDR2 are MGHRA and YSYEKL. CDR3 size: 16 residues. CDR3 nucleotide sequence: TGCGCCAGCAGCCAAGAGGGGACTAGGAACACCGGGGAGCTGTTTTTT. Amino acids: CASSQEGTRNTGELFF.

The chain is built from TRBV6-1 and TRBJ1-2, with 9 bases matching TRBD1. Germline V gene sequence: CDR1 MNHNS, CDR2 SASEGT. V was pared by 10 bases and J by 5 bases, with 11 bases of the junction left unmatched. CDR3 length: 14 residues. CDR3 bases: TGTGCCACCTCGCCGACAGGGGGACGGTATGGCTACACCTTC. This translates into CATSPTGGRYGYTF.

In DNA, the CDR3 is TGTGCCTGGAGTGTACCCGGGGAGGAACCCCAGCATTTT. Protein: CAWSVPGEEPQHF. V and J are TRBV30 and TRBJ1-5; D is undetermined. V was cut by 0 bases and J by 10 bases, with 13 bases left in between. The CDR3 sequence is 13 residues long. Germline CDR1 is GTSNPN and CDR2 is SVGIG (reference sequence).

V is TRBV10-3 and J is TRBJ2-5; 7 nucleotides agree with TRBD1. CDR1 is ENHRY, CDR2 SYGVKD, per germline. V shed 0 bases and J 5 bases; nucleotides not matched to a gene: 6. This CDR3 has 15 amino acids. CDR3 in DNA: TGTGCCATCAGTGAGTCGGGAACAGGGGACGAGACCCAGTACTTC. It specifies CAISESGTGDETQYF.

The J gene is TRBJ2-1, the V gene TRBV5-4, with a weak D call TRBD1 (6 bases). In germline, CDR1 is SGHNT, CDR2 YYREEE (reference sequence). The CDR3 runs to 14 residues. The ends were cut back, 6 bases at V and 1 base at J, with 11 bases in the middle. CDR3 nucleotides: TGTGCCAGCACCCTAACAGGGTCCTACAATGAGCAGTTCTTC. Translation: CASTLTGSYNEQFF.

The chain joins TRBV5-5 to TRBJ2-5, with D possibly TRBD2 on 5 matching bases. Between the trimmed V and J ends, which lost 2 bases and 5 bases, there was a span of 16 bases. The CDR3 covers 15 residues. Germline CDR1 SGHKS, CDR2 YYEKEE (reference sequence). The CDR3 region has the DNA TGTGCCAGCAGCTTTCCACAGCCAGGCGGGGAGACCCAGTACTTC. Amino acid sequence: CASSFPQPGGETQYF.